These 2 T cell receptor beta chains share one sample of origin, sequenced in a study of T cell responses to AZD1222 COVID-19 vaccine. Clones were sequenced by immunoSEQ multiplex PCR, and TCRdb holds only the in-frame ones, with some missing. The table records 160,000 or so clones, about 92% of them present only once. The source was peripheral blood, collected on day 0 of AZD1222 vaccination. All receptors come from an adult in good health.

V gene TRBV11-2 combines with J gene TRBJ2-2; D is undetermined. The V and J ends lost 5 bases and 0 bases respectively, with 13 bases between them. Germline CDR1 and CDR2: SGHAT and FQNNGV. The CDR3 is 16 residues long. The CDR3 reads CASSPASTANTGELFF. CDR3 in DNA: TGTGCCAGCAGCCCCGCATCAACCGCGAACACCGGGGAGCTGTTTTTT.

V is TRBV7-6 and J is TRBJ2-3, with 7 nucleotides matching TRBD1. Unmatched junction bases numbered 4, after V lost 2 bases and J lost 2 bases. Germline V gene lookup returns CDR1 SGHVS and CDR2 FNYEAQ. This CDR3 contains 15 residues. CDR3 in amino acids: CASSLTGALTDTQYF. The CDR3 nucleotides are TGTGCCAGCAGCTTAACAGGGGCGCTCACAGATACGCAGTATTTT.